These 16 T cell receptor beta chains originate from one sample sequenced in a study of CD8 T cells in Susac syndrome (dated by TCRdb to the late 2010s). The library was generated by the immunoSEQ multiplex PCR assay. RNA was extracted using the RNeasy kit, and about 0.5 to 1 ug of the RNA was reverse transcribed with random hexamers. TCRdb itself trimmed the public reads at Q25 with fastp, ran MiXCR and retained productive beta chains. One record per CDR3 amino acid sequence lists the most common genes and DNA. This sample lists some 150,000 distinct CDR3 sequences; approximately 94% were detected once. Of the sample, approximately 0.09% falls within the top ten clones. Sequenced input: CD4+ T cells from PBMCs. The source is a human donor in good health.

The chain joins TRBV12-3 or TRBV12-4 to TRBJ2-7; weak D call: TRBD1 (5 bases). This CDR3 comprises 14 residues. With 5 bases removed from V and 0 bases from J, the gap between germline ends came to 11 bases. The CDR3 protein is CASSPADTSYEQYF. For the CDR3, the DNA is TGTGCCAGCAGTCCTGCGGACACCTCCTACGAGCAGTACTTC.

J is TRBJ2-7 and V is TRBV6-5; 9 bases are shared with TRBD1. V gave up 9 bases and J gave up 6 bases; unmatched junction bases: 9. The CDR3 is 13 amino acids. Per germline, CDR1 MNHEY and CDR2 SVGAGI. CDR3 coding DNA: TGTGCCAGTTTCCGGGACAGGGACCTCGAGCAGTACTTC. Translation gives CASFRDRDLEQYF.

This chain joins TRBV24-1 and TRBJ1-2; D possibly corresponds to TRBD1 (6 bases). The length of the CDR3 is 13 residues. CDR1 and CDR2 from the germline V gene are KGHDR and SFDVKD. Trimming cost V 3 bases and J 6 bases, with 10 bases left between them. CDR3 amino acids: CATSDRAGDGYTF. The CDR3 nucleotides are TGTGCCACCAGTGATCGCGCAGGGGATGGCTACACCTTC.

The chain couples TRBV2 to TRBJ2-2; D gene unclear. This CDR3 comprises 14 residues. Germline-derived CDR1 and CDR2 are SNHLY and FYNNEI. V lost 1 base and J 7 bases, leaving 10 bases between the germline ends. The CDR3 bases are TGTGCCAGCAGTGAAGGGGTTAATTACGGGGAGCTGTTTTTT. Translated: CASSEGVNYGELFF. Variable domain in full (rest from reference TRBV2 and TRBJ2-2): EPEVTQTPSHQVTQMGQEVILRCVPISNHLYFYWYRQILGQKVEFLVSFYNNEISEKSEIFDDQFSVERPDGSNFTLKIRSTKLEDSAMYFCASSEGVNYGELFFGEGSRLTVL.

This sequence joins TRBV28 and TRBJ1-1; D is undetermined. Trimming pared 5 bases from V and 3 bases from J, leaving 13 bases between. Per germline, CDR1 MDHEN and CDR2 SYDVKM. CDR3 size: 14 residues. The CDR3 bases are TGTGCCAGCAGTCGGGGAAATCTCGACACTGAAGCTTTCTTT. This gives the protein CASSRGNLDTEAFF.

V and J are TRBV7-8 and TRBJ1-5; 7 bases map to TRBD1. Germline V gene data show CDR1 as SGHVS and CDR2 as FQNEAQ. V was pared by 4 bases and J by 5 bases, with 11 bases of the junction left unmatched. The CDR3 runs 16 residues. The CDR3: CASSSGRDSLYQPQHF. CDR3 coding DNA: TGTGCCAGCAGCTCAGGCCGGGACAGCCTTTATCAGCCCCAGCATTTT.

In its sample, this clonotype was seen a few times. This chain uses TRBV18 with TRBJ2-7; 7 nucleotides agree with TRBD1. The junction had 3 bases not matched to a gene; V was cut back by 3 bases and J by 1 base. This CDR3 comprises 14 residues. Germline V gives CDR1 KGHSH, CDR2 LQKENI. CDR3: CASSPVRGSYEQYF. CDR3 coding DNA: TGTGCCAGCTCACCCGTCAGGGGGTCCTACGAGCAGTACTTC.

The CDR3 sequence: CASSLTPRGREKGNEQFF. The CDR3 DNA reads TGTGCCAGCAGCTTAACCCCCCGGGGTCGGGAAAAGGGCAATGAGCAGTTCTTC. The chain is built from TRBV7-2 and TRBJ2-1; D is perhaps TRBD2 (5 bases). The CDR3 covers 18 residues. Per germline, CDR1 SGHTA and CDR2 FQGNSA. V was cut by 2 bases and J by 6 bases, with 23 bases left in between.

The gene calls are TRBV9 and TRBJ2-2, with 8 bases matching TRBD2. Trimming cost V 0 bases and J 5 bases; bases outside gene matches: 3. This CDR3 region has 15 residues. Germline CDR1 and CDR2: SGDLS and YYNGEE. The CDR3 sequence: CASSVATGGTGELFF. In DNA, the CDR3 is TGTGCCAGCAGCGTAGCTACGGGGGGGACCGGGGAGCTGTTTTTT.

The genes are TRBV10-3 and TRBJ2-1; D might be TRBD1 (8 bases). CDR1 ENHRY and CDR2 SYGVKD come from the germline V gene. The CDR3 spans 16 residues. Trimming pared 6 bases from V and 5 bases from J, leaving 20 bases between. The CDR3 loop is CAISPTGGELNNEQFF. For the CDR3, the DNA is TGTGCCATCAGCCCAACAGGGGGGGAGCTCAACAATGAGCAGTTCTTC.

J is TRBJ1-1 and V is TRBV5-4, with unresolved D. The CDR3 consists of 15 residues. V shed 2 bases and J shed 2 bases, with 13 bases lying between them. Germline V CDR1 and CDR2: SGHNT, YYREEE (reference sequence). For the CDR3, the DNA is TGTGCCAGCAGCTTATTCAGTTTCGGCAACACTGAAGCTTTCTTT. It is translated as CASSLFSFGNTEAFF. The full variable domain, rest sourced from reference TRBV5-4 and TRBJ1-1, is ETGVTQSPTHLIKTRGQQVTLRCSSQSGHNTVSWYQQALGQGPQFIFQYYREEENGRGNFPPRFSGLQFPNYSSELNVNALELDDSALYLCASSLFSFGNTEAFFGQGTRLTVV.

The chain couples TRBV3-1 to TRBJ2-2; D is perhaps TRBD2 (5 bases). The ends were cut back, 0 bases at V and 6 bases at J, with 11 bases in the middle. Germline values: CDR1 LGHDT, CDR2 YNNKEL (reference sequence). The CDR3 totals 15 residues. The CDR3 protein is CASSQERAGAGELFF. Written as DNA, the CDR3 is TGTGCCAGCAGCCAAGAGAGGGCCGGCGCCGGGGAGCTGTTTTTT.

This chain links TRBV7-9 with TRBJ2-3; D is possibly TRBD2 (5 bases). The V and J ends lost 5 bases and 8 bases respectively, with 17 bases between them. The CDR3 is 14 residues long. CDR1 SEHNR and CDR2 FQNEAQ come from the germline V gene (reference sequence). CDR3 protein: CASSVTLARGTQYF. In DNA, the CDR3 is TGTGCCAGCAGCGTAACATTAGCGAGAGGTACGCAGTATTTT. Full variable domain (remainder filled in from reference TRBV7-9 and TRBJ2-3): DTGVSQNPRHKITKRGQNVTFRCDPISEHNRLYWYRQTLGQGPEFLTYFQNEAQLEKSRLLSDRFSAERPKGSFSTLEIQRTEQGDSAMYLCASSVTLARGTQYFGPGTRLTVL.

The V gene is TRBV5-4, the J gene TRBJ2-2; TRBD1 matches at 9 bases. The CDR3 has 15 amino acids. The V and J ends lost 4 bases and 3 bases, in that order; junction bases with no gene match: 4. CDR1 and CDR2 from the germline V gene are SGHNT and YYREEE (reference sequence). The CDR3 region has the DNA TGTGCCAGCAGCCGGGACAGGGCTTACACCGGGGAGCTGTTTTTT. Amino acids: CASSRDRAYTGELFF.

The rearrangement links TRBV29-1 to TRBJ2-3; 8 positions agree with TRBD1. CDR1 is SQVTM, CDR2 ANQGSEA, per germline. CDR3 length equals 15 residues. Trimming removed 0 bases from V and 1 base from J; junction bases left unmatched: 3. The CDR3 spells CSVEEMGQGTDTQYF. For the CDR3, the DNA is TGCAGCGTTGAAGAGATGGGACAGGGCACAGATACGCAGTATTTT.

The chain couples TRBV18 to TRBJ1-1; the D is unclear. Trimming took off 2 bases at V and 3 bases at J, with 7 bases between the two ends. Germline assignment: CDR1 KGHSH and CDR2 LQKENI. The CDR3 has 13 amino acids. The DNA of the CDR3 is TGTGCCAGCTCACCAATCGAAGACACTGAAGCTTTCTTT. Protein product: CASSPIEDTEAFF.